These T cell receptor beta chains were read from a single sample in a study of T cells in Graves' hyperthyroidism and ophthalmopathy. TCRdb used MiXCR to reprocess the multiplex PCR reads, holding one entry per CDR3 protein. Among around 600,000 distinct CDR3 sequences listed, approximately 15% were seen once. Source material: blood. These receptors all stem from a woman younger than 30 with Graves' ophthalmopathy. Each CDR3 is given with its conserved first and last residue. A D gene is named only where the DNA matches it firmly. Clone size, where shown, is once, few, many, or a class for clones that have expanded.

V gene: TRBV12-3/TRBV12-4; clone size: once; D gene: -; J gene: TRBJ1-3; CDR3 DNA: TGTGCCAGCAGCCCCATTGGGGGGGCCCGTGGAAACACCATATATTTT; CDR3 protein: CASSPIGGARGNTIYF
V gene: TRBV28; clone size: few; D gene: -; J gene: TRBJ1-2; CDR3 DNA: TGTGCCAGCAGACAAAACAGGGTTGGCTACACCTTC; CDR3 protein: CASRQNRVGYTF
V gene: TRBV6-2/TRBV6-3; clone size: -; D gene: TRBD2; J gene: TRBJ2-7; CDR3 DNA: TGTGCCAGCAGTTACCCCAGACTAGCTAAGGGCTACGAGCAGTACTTC; CDR3 protein: CASSYPRLAKGYEQYF
V gene: TRBV28; clone size: many; D gene: -; J gene: TRBJ1-4; CDR3 DNA: TGTGCCAGCAGGGAGGCCCGGGCTAATGAAAAACTGTTTTTT; CDR3 protein: CASREARANEKLFF
V gene: TRBV7-9; clone size: many; D gene: -; J gene: TRBJ1-1; CDR3 DNA: TGTGCCAGCAGCCTGTACATGACGAACACTGAAGCTTTCTTT; CDR3 protein: CASSLYMTNTEAFF
V gene: TRBV20-1; clone size: many; D gene: -; J gene: TRBJ2-3; CDR3 DNA: TGCAGTGCTGAACTACTAGGGGGTCCAAGAGATACGCAGTATTTT; CDR3 protein: CSAELLGGPRDTQYF
V gene: TRBV28; clone size: few; D gene: -; J gene: TRBJ1-5; CDR3 DNA: TGTGCCAGCAGTTTGGGCAGGGCAAATCAGCCCCAGCATTTT; CDR3 protein: CASSLGRANQPQHF
V gene: TRBV4-2; clone size: few; D gene: -; J gene: TRBJ2-3; CDR3 DNA: TGTGCCAGCAGCCGAAGCCAGGGCTACACAGATACGCAGTATTTT; CDR3 protein: CASSRSQGYTDTQYF
V gene: TRBV11-2; clone size: -; D gene: -; J gene: TRBJ2-2; CDR3 DNA: TGTGCCAGCGGTCGTGGGGGTTCGGCCGGGGAGCTGTTTTTT; CDR3 protein: CASGRGGSAGELFF
V gene: TRBV27; clone size: many; D gene: -; J gene: TRBJ1-1; CDR3 DNA: TGTGCCAGCAGAGATACAGGGAGGCCTGAAGCTTTCTTT; CDR3 protein: CASRDTGRPEAFF
V gene: TRBV2; clone size: many; D gene: -; J gene: TRBJ1-2; CDR3 DNA: TGTGCCAGCAACTCGGGACGGAGGCCCGATGATGGCTACACCTTC; CDR3 protein: CASNSGRRPDDGYTF
V gene: TRBV4-1; clone size: -; D gene: TRBD1; J gene: TRBJ1-3; CDR3 DNA: TGCGCCAGCAGCCAAGACACAGGGGGACGGAACACCATATATTTT; CDR3 protein: CASSQDTGGRNTIYF
V gene: TRBV7-9; clone size: -; D gene: -; J gene: TRBJ2-1; CDR3 DNA: TGTGCCAGCAGCCCGAAGGGACAAGTTTACAATGAGCAGTTCTTC; CDR3 protein: CASSPKGQVYNEQFF
V gene: TRBV7-9; clone size: -; D gene: TRBD1; J gene: TRBJ1-1; CDR3 DNA: TGTGCCAGCAGCCCACAGAAGACAGGGGGGGGGACTGAAGCTTTCTTT; CDR3 protein: CASSPQKTGGGTEAFF
V gene: TRBV29-1; clone size: -; D gene: TRBD1; J gene: TRBJ1-5; CDR3 DNA: TGCAGCGTAAAGGGACAGGCGGCAGGGCAGCCCCAGCATTTT; CDR3 protein: CSVKGQAAGQPQHF
V gene: TRBV18; clone size: many; D gene: TRBD1; J gene: TRBJ2-7; CDR3 DNA: TGTGCCAGCTCACCCCGGGACAGGAGCTCCTACGAGCAGTACTTC; CDR3 protein: CASSPRDRSSYEQYF
V gene: TRBV20-1; clone size: -; D gene: TRBD2; J gene: TRBJ2-1; CDR3 DNA: TGCAGTGCTAGGCGGGCGATCGCTAGCGGGAGCTACAGTGAGCAGTTCTTC; CDR3 protein: CSARRAIASGSYSEQFF
V gene: TRBV27; clone size: -; D gene: -; J gene: TRBJ2-6; CDR3 DNA: TGTGCCAGCAGTCCGGACGGAGGGGTTCCTGGGGCCAACGTCCTGACTTTC; CDR3 protein: CASSPDGGVPGANVLTF
V gene: TRBV7-9; clone size: few; D gene: TRBD1; J gene: TRBJ2-4; CDR3 DNA: TGTGCCAGCAGCTCGGGGACAGGGGTGAACATTAGTCCGGACGTTCAGTACTTC; CDR3 protein: CASSSGTGVNISPDVQYF
V gene: TRBV29-1; clone size: many; D gene: -; J gene: TRBJ2-7; CDR3 DNA: TGCAGCGTTGAGGTGGACTCCTACGAGCAGTACTTC; CDR3 protein: CSVEVDSYEQYF
V gene: TRBV29-1; clone size: many; D gene: TRBD2; J gene: TRBJ2-1; CDR3 DNA: TGCAGCGTTGTCGGGGACTACTCCTACAATGAGCAGTTCTTC; CDR3 protein: CSVVGDYSYNEQFF
V gene: TRBV5-6; clone size: -; D gene: TRBD2; J gene: TRBJ2-4; CDR3 DNA: TGTGCCAGCAGCCGGGACGGGAGGGACATTCAGTACTTC; CDR3 protein: CASSRDGRDIQYF
V gene: TRBV27; clone size: -; D gene: TRBD1; J gene: TRBJ2-5; CDR3 DNA: TGTGCCAGCAGTTTTGGGACAGGGGTCGGGGCAGAGACCCAGTACTTC; CDR3 protein: CASSFGTGVGAETQYF
V gene: TRBV4-3; clone size: few; D gene: -; J gene: TRBJ1-6; CDR3 DNA: TGCGCCAGCAGCCTTTACGGGGAAGGGTCTAATTCACCCCTCCACTTT; CDR3 protein: CASSLYGEGSNSPLHF
V gene: TRBV27; clone size: many; D gene: -; J gene: TRBJ2-7; CDR3 DNA: TGTGCCAGCAGTCCCCTTCTGGATGTGGCCTCGATCTCCTACGAGCAGTACTTC; CDR3 protein: CASSPLLDVASISYEQYF
V gene: TRBV10-2; clone size: -; D gene: -; J gene: TRBJ1-1; CDR3 DNA: TGCGCCGCCCGAGGGGACACTGAAGCTTTCTTT; CDR3 protein: CAARGDTEAFF
V gene: TRBV3-1; clone size: many; D gene: -; J gene: TRBJ1-2; CDR3 DNA: TGTGCCAGCAGCCAAGATGAGGTCAGGGGATTCGGAGGCTACACCTTC; CDR3 protein: CASSQDEVRGFGGYTF
V gene: TRBV11-2; clone size: many; D gene: TRBD2; J gene: TRBJ2-1; CDR3 DNA: TGTGCCAGCACCGGGACTAGCCCCTCCTACAATGAGCAGTTCTTC; CDR3 protein: CASTGTSPSYNEQFF